This is a list of T cell receptor beta chains from one sample in a study of identical twins. MiXCR was run by TCRdb on the 5' RACE reads, yielding one entry per CDR3 protein. The data show about 530,000 distinct CDR3 sequences, roughly 15% seen once. The data were also submitted as part of a second study, on yellow fever vaccine responses in identical twins.

Material: CD4+ T cells sorted from blood. These TCRs come from a young woman in good health. CDR3s include the opening cysteine and the closing phenylalanine or tryptophan. A D gene is named only where the DNA matches it firmly. Expanded clones are given a class, and other clones once, few, many or no size at all.

TRBJ2-3 . . TRBV3-1 TGTGCCAGCAGCCAAGAAGGCGGCATAGATACGCAGTATTTT CASSQEGGIDTQYF
TRBJ2-1 . . TRBV20-1 TGCAGTGCTAGAAGGGGGACCTCCTACAATGAGCAGTTCTTC CSARRGTSYNEQFF
TRBJ2-7 . . TRBV4-1 TGCGCCAGCAGCCAATGGGACTACGAGCAGTACTTC CASSQWDYEQYF
TRBJ2-5 TRBD2 few TRBV28 TGTGCCAGCAGTTTAGGACTAGCGGGGCTGGAGACCCAGTACTTC CASSLGLAGLETQYF
TRBJ2-2 . . TRBV15 TGTGCCACCAGCAGACTGGCGCATTCCGGGGAGCTGTTTTTT CATSRLAHSGELFF
TRBJ2-3 . . TRBV10-3 TGTGCCATCAGTCGGGATACAGATACGCAGTATTTT CAISRDTDTQYF
TRBJ1-2 TRBD1 few TRBV2 TGTGCCAGCAGTGCGACAGGGCTCAACTATGGCTACACCTTC CASSATGLNYGYTF
TRBJ2-5 TRBD2 . TRBV29-1 TGCAGCGTTGAGTCTAGCGGGGCCCAGTACTTC CSVESSGAQYF
TRBJ1-1 . few TRBV24-1 TGTGCCCCCTACACTGAAGCTTTCTTT CAPYTEAFF
TRBJ2-1 . many TRBV5-1 TGCGCCAGCAGCCCTACGGAGGCGGGGCCCTACAATGAGCAGTTCTTC CASSPTEAGPYNEQFF
TRBJ2-3 . once TRBV14 TGTGCCAGCAGCCGGGCGGGGGCCCCACTCCCTTCGCAGTATTTT CASSRAGAPLPSQYF
TRBJ2-2 . . TRBV27 TGTGCCAGCAGTCCCCGGGCCCTCACCGGGGAGCTGTTTTTT CASSPRALTGELFF
TRBJ2-3 . few TRBV28 TGTGCCAGCAGTTCCAGGTCGACGGTCCCCCGGGCCACAGATACGCAGTATTTT CASSSRSTVPRATDTQYF
TRBJ2-6 . . TRBV12-3/TRBV12-4 TGTGCCAGCATGGTTGCTGGGGCCAACGTCCTGACTTTC CASMVAGANVLTF
TRBJ2-5 . . TRBV9 TGTGCCAGCAGCGTAGGAGGAGGGTGGGAGACCCAGTACTTC CASSVGGGWETQYF
TRBJ1-3 . . TRBV4-1 TGCGCCAGCAGCCAGGTTGACAGGACCATCTCTGGAAACACCATATATTTT CASSQVDRTISGNTIYF
TRBJ2-5 TRBD2 . TRBV5-1 TGCGCCAGCAGCTTGGGCCGCACCGGGACTAGCGGGGGAATGGGAGAGACCCAGTACTTC CASSLGRTGTSGGMGETQYF
TRBJ2-7 . . TRBV23-1 TGCGCCAGCAGGAATCGATCCTACGAGCAGTACTTC CASRNRSYEQYF
TRBJ1-5 . . TRBV28 TGTGCCAGCGGCCAAAATCAGCCCCAGCATTTT CASGQNQPQHF
TRBJ2-7 . few TRBV10-3 TGTGCCATCAGTGAGTTGGGTGGCCCCTACGAGCAGTACTTC CAISELGGPYEQYF
TRBJ2-3 TRBD2 . TRBV7-2 TGTGCCAGCAGCTCCCGACTAGCGGGGGAAATGGATACGCAGTATTTT CASSSRLAGEMDTQYF
TRBJ1-5 . few TRBV14 TGTGCCAGCAGCCAAGCGGTCAATCAGCCCCAGCATTTT CASSQAVNQPQHF
TRBJ2-3 . . TRBV5-1 TGCGCCAGCAGCTCGGACCAGGCTGATACGCAGTATTTT CASSSDQADTQYF
TRBJ1-6 . . TRBV9 TGTGCCAGCAGCGTCGAACAGGGTATGCCCCTCCACTTT CASSVEQGMPLHF
TRBJ2-2 . . TRBV11-2 TGTGCCAGCAGCTTAGTGGTTCTGGGGGCCAACACCGGGGAGCTGTTTTTT CASSLVVLGANTGELFF
TRBJ2-1 TRBD1 . TRBV29-1 TGCAGCGTTTGCCCCCGGACAGGGCACAATGAGCAGTTCTTC CSVCPRTGHNEQFF
TRBJ2-1 TRBD2 few TRBV4-2 TGTGCCAGCAGCCAAGGGGTCGCTAGCGGGAGCAATGAGCAGTTCTTC CASSQGVASGSNEQFF
TRBJ2-2 TRBD1 many TRBV12-3/TRBV12-4 TGTGCCAGCTACCGGGGACAGACGAACACCGGGGAGCTGTTTTTT CASYRGQTNTGELFF
TRBJ2-3 . . TRBV5-1 TGCGCCAGCAGCTCCGCACAGGGGAGGGATACGCAGTATTTT CASSSAQGRDTQYF
TRBJ2-7 TRBD2 few TRBV4-1 TGCGCCAGCAGCCCCGGACTAGTAGGTCGCTACGAGCAGTACTTC CASSPGLVGRYEQYF
TRBJ2-7 . . TRBV14 TGTGCCAGCAGCCAAGGGGGCAGAGCCCTTACCTACGAGCAGTACTTC CASSQGGRALTYEQYF
TRBJ2-3 . . TRBV20-1 TGCAGTGCTAGTATTCCAGAGCGCGTGGGTCGAGATACGCAGTATTTT CSASIPERVGRDTQYF
TRBJ2-1 TRBD2 . TRBV28 TGTGCCAGCGGTATTGGGGGGGGCTCCTACAATGAGCAGTTCTTC CASGIGGGSYNEQFF
TRBJ2-7 . few TRBV10-3 TGTGCCATCAGTGAGTCCCGATCAAGCTCCTACGAGCAGTACTTC CAISESRSSSYEQYF
TRBJ2-3 . . TRBV20-1 TGCAGTGCTAACCGAGCCGAGACACCTAGCACAGATACGCAGTATTTT CSANRAETPSTDTQYF
TRBJ2-2 . . TRBV9 TGTGCCAGCAGCGTTAGTTTAAGGAACACCGGGGAGCTGTTTTTT CASSVSLRNTGELFF
TRBJ2-7 . . TRBV7-2 TGTGCCAGCAGCTCCCAGGGGTTCATCGCCTACGAGCAGTACTTC CASSSQGFIAYEQYF
TRBJ1-4 TRBD1 . TRBV20-1 TGCAGTGCTAGATCGACAGGGGGGAAGAATGAAAAACTGTTTTTT CSARSTGGKNEKLFF
TRBJ2-7 . . TRBV3-1 TGTGCCAGCAGCCAAGATACGCGGAGGGAGCAGTACTTC CASSQDTRREQYF
TRBJ2-6 . . TRBV10-2 TGCGCCAGCAGTGAGACCGCCGCTGGGGCCAACGTCCTGACTTTC CASSETAAGANVLTF
TRBJ2-4 . . TRBV7-9 TGTGCCAGCACCGCCGGTTATGGCGGAAACATTCAGTACTTC CASTAGYGGNIQYF
TRBJ1-1 . few TRBV7-8 TGTGCCAGCAGCCGACTCGGGGCTGAAGCTTTCTTT CASSRLGAEAFF
TRBJ2-2 . many TRBV12-3/TRBV12-4 TGTGCCAGCAGTTTCCTGGGCCAAACCGGGGAGCTGTTTTTT CASSFLGQTGELFF
TRBJ2-2 . few TRBV5-1 TGCGCCAGCAGAACAACGTACACCGGGGAGCTGTTTTTT CASRTTYTGELFF
TRBJ1-2 . many TRBV4-1 TGCGCCAGCAGCCAACAGGGAACATGGCTCCAAGCTAACTATGGCTACACCTTC CASSQQGTWLQANYGYTF
TRBJ2-7 TRBD2 few TRBV20-1 TGCAGTGCCACGACTAGCGGGATCTACGAGCAGTACTTC CSATTSGIYEQYF
TRBJ2-2 . few TRBV3-1 TGTGCCAGCAGCCTCTGGACGAACACCGGGGAGCTGTTTTTT CASSLWTNTGELFF
TRBJ2-1 TRBD1 few TRBV7-2 TGTGCCAGCAGCTTAGCGCGGGACAGGGAGCAGTTCTTC CASSLARDREQFF
TRBJ2-1 . . TRBV12-3/TRBV12-4 TGTGCCAGCAGACCTCCTCAGCGGTGGAGAGCCTACAATGAGCAGTTCTTC CASRPPQRWRAYNEQFF
TRBJ2-3 . few TRBV20-1 TGCAGTGCTAGAGATCGAGCGGGTCCAGGGAAAGATACGCAGTATTTT CSARDRAGPGKDTQYF
TRBJ2-3 TRBD2 few TRBV19 TGTGCCAGTAGACCCCGCCTGCGGGGGGCTAGCACAGATACGCAGTATTTT CASRPRLRGASTDTQYF
TRBJ2-7 . . TRBV20-1 TGCAGTGCTAGAGCAGGGGCGAGGCAGTACTTC CSARAGARQYF
TRBJ2-2 TRBD1 . TRBV20-1 TGCAGTGCTGCTCCGGGACAGGGGGTCACCGGGGAGCTGTTTTTT CSAAPGQGVTGELFF
TRBJ2-1 TRBD2 few TRBV9 TGTGCCTCGGGTCGGACTAGCGGGGGCAATGAGCAGTTCTTC CASGRTSGGNEQFF
TRBJ2-2 . . TRBV7-9 TGTGCCAGCAGCAGGCCAGGGCTAGCCTATAGCGGGGAGCTGTTTTTT CASSRPGLAYSGELFF
TRBJ2-7 . . TRBV5-1 TGCGCCAGCAGCCTCGGCAGGGAAACCCTCTCCTACGAGCAGTACTTC CASSLGRETLSYEQYF
TRBJ1-5 . . TRBV4-1 TGCGCCAGCAGCCCCTACAGGGATCAGCCCCAGCATTTT CASSPYRDQPQHF